The present T cell receptor beta chain was sequenced within a study of CD8+ T cells in alopecia areata. General study results and limits: Under tofacitinib, fewer expanded CD8+ clones appeared among the top 100 scalp clones.

Indicated treatment: oral pan-JAK inhibitor, 5-10 mg twice daily. This clone has more than one count but fewer than ten. What it binds is not known. In each case, RNA was isolated and then reverse transcribed into cDNA as the sequencing template. Some clones are missing from TCRdb's copy, which holds only in-frame ones; the method was immunoSEQ multiplex PCR. The data contain roughly 120,000 clones, approximately 52% of them singletons. In germline, CDR1 is LGHNA, CDR2 YSLEER. The CDR3 spans 16 residues. The ends were cut back, 4 bases at V and 7 bases at J, with 19 bases in the middle. The chain combines TRBV4-3 with TRBJ1-4; possible D gene TRBD1, 5 bases. The clonotype comes from a human donor with alopecia areata. The specimen comprised CD8+ T cells sorted from blood, sampled at week 4, from a patient treated with tofacitinib. The CDR3 coding sequence is TGCGCCAGCAGCCCGACCCGGACAAGTAGGGGTGAAAAACTGTTTTTT. It translates to CASSPTRTSRGEKLFF.